This T cell receptor (beta chain) was captured in a study of Graves' ophthalmopathy and Graves' hyperthyroidism (dated by TCRdb to 2016 to 2019). The study in broad terms: Peripheral blood was collected before any treatment was given, at the time of initial diagnosis. The study used TCR beta repertoire signatures to distinguish Graves' ophthalmopathy from Graves' hyperthyroidism and to predict progression to ophthalmopathy. In total, 135 blood samples were TCR-sequenced: approximately 42 ophthalmopathy, some 75 hyperthyroidism and approximately 17 hyperthyroidism-to-ophthalmopathy patients. Once sampling was done, hyperthyroidism patients were given methimazole at a starting dose of 30 mg daily, while ophthalmopathy patients were given high-dose intravenous methylprednisolone. T-cell repertoires of thyroid tissue and blood were compared in about six hyperthyroidism patients. To explore V-J signatures distinguishing ophthalmopathy from hyperthyroidism, a discovery set of around 97 patients (around 42 ophthalmopathy, roughly 56 stable hyperthyroidism) was enrolled. An independent validation cohort comprised around 19 hyperthyroidism patients and 17 patients who later progressed from hyperthyroidism to ophthalmopathy. The paper's findings and limits, for the study overall: Sample size was not predetermined statistically, and investigators were not blinded to group allocation. In validation, the model predicted ophthalmopathy progression with 70.59% sensitivity and approximately 72% specificity; eleven to twelve predicted patients were CT-confirmed with GO in a median of roughly 6.8 months. Ophthalmopathy was separated from stable hyperthyroidism by the 13-signature model with just under 90% sensitivity and about 81% specificity in cross-validation and with 80%/75% in the test set. Most of the expanded thyroid clonotypes with a frequency above 0.001 were also detected in blood, and it was suggested that the thyroid immune response may be reflected by blood repertoires.

The CDR3, cysteine through phenylalanine, is 13 amino acids long. Only the CDR3 portion is preserved as DNA: 39 bases, with reading frame beginning at the first base. As encoded in the germline V gene, CDR1 is KGHDR while CDR2 is SFDVKD. V is clipped by 4 bases and J by 5 bases, and the sequence between their germline boundaries is 8 bases long. This clonotype was recorded many times. No antigen is known for it. It has no much larger one-base neighbor in the sample; base qualities were not kept. TCR beta CDR3 regions were amplified from RNA transcripts for repertoire sequencing. HTBI primers and the Qiagen OneStep RT-PCR kit were used in a first-round RT-PCR, which was followed by a second-round multiplex PCR, size selection and purification. The libraries underwent paired-end sequencing with 100 bp reads on an Illumina HiSeq2000. In the authors' own workflow: SOAPnuke was used for read processing, and reads with adapters, uncalled bases, a mean Phred below 15, or no exact constant-primer or identifier match were discarded. High-quality paired reads were merged with COPE v1.2.5. Each unique nucleotide sequence was treated as a clonotype, and MiTCR v1.1 was used to align the clonotypes to the IMGT TRB V, D and J references. The analysis was limited to V-J combinations with a frequency above 0.0001, which together covered 99.2% of repertoires. A TCR clonal expansion and chaos score per V-J combination was defined as the ratio of F50 clonal expansion to chaos observed in the TCRdist matrix. Features were reduced by Welch's t-statistics and random forest to approximately 13 V-J combinations, which fed a naive Bayes classifier. Thyroid-blood repertoire similarity was quantified with the Morisita-Horn index. The raw public reads went through TCRdb reprocessing: fastp at Q25, MiXCR clone calling, in-frame beta chains kept. All rows with the same CDR3 protein become a single entry with the most common DNA and genes. The V and J calls were not made by the authors but by TCRdb's processing. Across this sample there are hundreds of thousands of distinct CDR3 sequences, with roughly 39% seen only once. The top ten clones comprise about 3.3% of the sample.

Ophthalmopathy patients had moderately to severely active disease, Clinical Activity Score of at least 3, NOSPECS grade of at least 4, and disease duration under 3 months. Patients were excluded if they had other autoimmune diseases, uncontrolled infections, pregnancy or lactation. Clinical symptoms, serum thyroxine, TRAb, thyroid ultrasound and orbital computed tomography were used for diagnosis. Using Ficoll-Paque density gradient centrifugation, PBMCs were isolated from approximately 11 ml of fresh peripheral blood. Total RNA was extracted with Trizol reagent and quality-checked on an Agilent 2100 Bioanalyzer.

This chain is built from TRBV24-1 and TRBJ1-3; the D gene is perhaps TRBD1, from 6 matching bases. Sequences were obtained from peripheral blood. This clonotype was obtained from an adult man with Graves' ophthalmopathy. Read as DNA, the sequence is TGTGCCACCAGTGACGGGGGCCGAAACACCATATATTTT. Translated, it reads CATSDGGRNTIYF.